The present TCR beta chain was sequenced within a study of blood T cell repertoires in COVID-19 (dated by TCRdb to about 2020). Regarding the complete study: Collaborator samples came from the United States, Italy and Spain and covered acute and convalescent phases of COVID-19. The repertoires were released in a freely available public database meant as a resource for research on the immune response to SARS-CoV-2. Samples came from the ongoing ImmuneRACE study (first 160 participants) plus 1,254 subjects from 6 global collaborators. Subjects who had been exposed to COVID-19, were actively infected with it, or had recovered from it provided the deeply sampled blood TCRbeta repertoires that made up the dataset. The material from the prospective study consisted of cDNA or gDNA derived from T cells, B-cell-depleted T cells, or PBMCs. Where available, HLA class I and class II types were obtained from metadata supplied by the sample provider rather than from assay-based typing. Sample metadata almost always included a de-identified subject ID, COVID-19 status, age in years and sex. Results and caveats for the whole study, not just this receptor: The quantity of clinical and demographic metadata differed by source and by participant and was supplied without curation.

About this clone: The target of this receptor is not known. The input lacks base qualities; no much larger clone sits a single base away.

The collaborating institutions used their own protocols to collect whole blood in K2EDTA tubes. For TCRbeta analysis, collaborators shipped samples as frozen whole blood, isolated PBMCs, or DNA extracted from either of those sample types. Relative to germline, V is missing 3 bases and J is missing 5 bases, with 4 bases of the junction outside any gene match. The CDR3 covers 15 residues, taking in both the cysteine and the phenylalanine. The sequence is cut down to CDR3 DNA, 45 bases in frame from base 1. CDR1 and CDR2 are read off the germline V gene as KGHSH and LQKENI. The immunoSEQ Assay, a bias-controlled multiplex PCR, was used to amplify TCRbeta CDR3 regions from genomic DNA. Regarding the original processing steps: Nucleated cell counts per sample were estimated from amplification of reference gene primers within the assay. To quantify the absolute abundance of each unique TCRbeta CDR3 rearrangement, sequence reads were collapsed and filtered. For each sample, productive Simpson clonality was calculated as the square root of Simpson's diversity index over productive rearrangements. In its TCRdb copy, this immuneACCESS table keeps in-frame sequences only and misses some clones. Where compared with another copy, unresolved V genes explain less than half of these, and the others have no known cause. The V and J calls and clone size come from that table; D and trimming were worked out from the DNA. For this sample there are fewer than 200,000 clones; over 85% appear just once. Under 5% of the sample lies in the top ten.

Here the chain combines TRBV18 and TRBJ2-7; the central 13 bases match TRBD2. The sequenced material came from peripheral blood. The clonotype comes from a woman aged 50 to 60 with acute or convalescent COVID-19. The DNA sequence reads TGTGCCAGCTCACCGGGACTAGCGGGATATAACGAGCAGTACTTC. The encoded protein is CASSPGLAGYNEQYF. This CDR3, with the reference TRBV18 and TRBJ2-7 proteins standing in past its ends, gives the full variable domain NAGVMQNPRHLVRRRGQEARLRCSPMKGHSHVYWYRQLPEEGLKFMVYLQKENIIDESGMPKERFSAEFPKEGPSILRIQQVVRGDSAAYFCASSPGLAGYNEQYFGPGTRLTVT.